This TCR beta chain was retrieved from a study of radiotherapy plus CTLA-4 blockade in lung cancer (dated by TCRdb to 2016 to 2019). Study-level background: Objective responses occurred in 18% of enrolled patients, and approximately 34% achieved disease control. The investigation overall reported the following: TCR clones derived from tumors expanded in peripheral blood after treatment with radiotherapy and ipilimumab. Increased serum interferon-beta after radiation, together with early dynamic changes in blood T cell clones, were reported to be the strongest predictors of response.

For CDR1 and CDR2, the germline V gene lists SGHVS and FQNEAQ. V loses 4 bases, J loses 1 base, and the germline ends lie 11 bases apart. Spanning cysteine to phenylalanine, the CDR3 consists of 15 amino acids. Only CDR3 DNA is held: 45 bases, read in frame from base 1. The study evaluated CTLA-4 blockade (ipilimumab) given together with focal radiation therapy in patients who had chemo-refractory metastatic non-small-cell lung cancer. Receptor libraries were prepared by the immunoSEQ multiplex PCR assay. TCRdb mirrors the immuneACCESS table, restricted to in-frame sequences. Some clones are absent from its copies; in checked studies, under half trace to an unresolved V gene, and the reason for the others is unknown. The sample table records approximately 100,000 clones; 75% to 85% of these occur just once. The ten biggest clones cover around 3.7% of the sample. This clone was observed once. It lacks a known antigen. Within one base of it there is no much larger clone, and no base qualities were kept.

Source: peripheral blood, taken from a patient treated with radiotherapy plus ipilimumab. This sequence uses TRBV7-8 and TRBJ1-5; the D gene assignment is ambiguous. The source is a human donor with non-small cell lung cancer who had a partial response to radiotherapy plus ipilimumab. The CDR3 protein sequence reads: CASSSRGSSNQPQHF. The DNA sequence reads TGTGCCAGCAGCTCCCGAGGGTCGAGCAATCAGCCCCAGCATTTT. The reference TRBV7-8 and TRBJ1-5 proteins fill in what lies around the CDR3, so the full variable domain reads GAGVSQSPRYKVAKRGQDVALRCDPISGHVSLFWYQQALGQGPEFLTYFQNEAQLDKSGLPSDRFFAERPEGSVSTLKIQRTQQEDSAVYLCASSSRGSSNQPQHFGDGTRLSIL.